The 21 T cell receptor beta chains reported below all come from one sample, sequenced in a study of T cells after yellow fever vaccination (dated 2019 in TCRdb). Libraries were built with 5' RACE. The instrument given in TCRdb is Illumina NovaSeq 6000. Through fastp at Q25 and MiXCR, TCRdb rebuilt clones from the public reads, retaining in-frame beta chains. For every CDR3 protein sequence, its rows merge into one entry that carries the most common genes and DNA. The sample table shows a few hundred thousand distinct CDR3 sequences, and about 19% are seen once. The ten largest clones capture over 15% of the sample. What this sample's treatment or condition label stands for: live attenuated yellow fever vaccine strain. Sequenced material: PBMCs, taken before the yellow fever booster vaccination. The receptors were sampled from a man younger than 35 who received the YFV17D yellow fever vaccine.

The chain joins TRBV4-3 to TRBJ1-1, with D hard to call. CDR3 size: 15 residues. The V gene's germline CDR1 is LGHNA and CDR2 YSLEER. Trimming took 1 base from V and 0 from J, leaving 9 bases between them. The CDR3 nucleotides are TGCGCCAGCAGCCAAGGGACCAGACTGAACACTGAAGCTTTCTTT. Protein: CASSQGTRLNTEAFF.

The rearrangement links TRBV6-1 to TRBJ2-3; D is ambiguous. The CDR3 runs 15 residues. With 3 bases removed from V and 2 bases from J, the gap between germline ends came to 12 bases. Germline V CDR1 and CDR2: MNHNS, SASEGT. The CDR3 here is CASSDWQELTDTQYF. CDR3 coding DNA: TGTGCCAGCAGTGATTGGCAGGAGCTCACAGATACGCAGTATTTT.

The chain joins TRBV7-3 to TRBJ2-3; D might be TRBD2 (5 bases). CDR1 and CDR2 (germline): SGHTA, FQGTGA. Trimming cost V 5 bases and J 6 bases, with 27 bases left between them. CDR3 size: 18 residues. The CDR3 protein is CASSLAPLVGNLGDTQYF. The CDR3 DNA reads as TGTGCCAGCAGCCTAGCCCCTCTCGTAGGAAATCTTGGGGATACGCAGTATTTT.

This clonotype was observed a handful of times. V usage is TRBV28 and J usage is TRBJ1-1, with D maybe TRBD1 (5 bases). Trimming took 4 bases from V and 3 from J, leaving 18 bases between them. The CDR3 sequence is 16 residues long. The V gene's germline CDR1 is MDHEN and CDR2 SYDVKM. CDR3 bases: TGTGCCAGCAGTTCGAGGGAAAGGGGTGTTTACACTGAAGCTTTCTTT. Amino acid sequence: CASSSRERGVYTEAFF.

The rearrangement joins TRBV7-3 to TRBJ1-2, with TRBD1 as a possible D gene (6 bases). V dropped 5 bases and J dropped 8 bases, with 18 bases sitting between them. The CDR3 runs to 14 residues. Germline CDR1 is SGHTA and CDR2 is FQGTGA. CDR3 in DNA: TGTGCCAGCAGCCCGCGCGGGGGGCTTGGCGGCTACACCTTC. It specifies CASSPRGGLGGYTF.

This clonotype was seen at least ten times. The CDR3 region has the DNA TGCGCCAGCAGCTTGGATTCTAGTGGCGGTGAGCAGTTCTTC. It specifies CASSLDSSGGEQFF. The V gene is TRBV5-1, the J gene TRBJ2-1, with unresolved D. Germline-derived CDR1 and CDR2 are SGHRS and YFSETQ. This CDR3 region has 14 residues. V was pared by 0 bases and J by 9 bases, with 13 bases between.

The V and J genes are TRBV15 and TRBJ2-3; 9 bases line up with TRBD2. Looked up from germline, CDR1 is LNHNV and CDR2 is YYDKDF (reference sequence). Germline trimming cut 1 base from V and 6 bases from J; bases unmatched to any gene: 14. The CDR3 has 18 amino acids. CDR3 residues: CATSRVLGVAGAEDTQYF. Written as DNA, the CDR3 is TGTGCCACCAGCAGAGTTCTTGGCGTAGCGGGGGCTGAGGATACGCAGTATTTT.

This clonotype was observed a few times. The CDR3 loop reads CAGTGQSYTF. The DNA for the CDR3 is TGTGCCGGAACAGGACAGAGCTACACCTTC. The genes are TRBV2 and TRBJ1-2; D may be TRBD1 (6 bases). The CDR3 length is 10 residues. V dropped 11 bases and J dropped 9 bases, with 13 bases sitting between them. The V gene's germline CDR1 is SNHLY and CDR2 FYNNEI.

The V call is TRBV7-4, the J call TRBJ2-7, with D unresolved. The V end was cut by 1 base, the J end by 2 bases, with 18 bases between. Germline V lookup: CDR1 SGHVT, CDR2 SQSDAQ. The CDR3 runs 17 residues. The CDR3 spells CASSLDGPNRGPYEQYF. The CDR3 region has the DNA TGTGCCAGCAGCTTAGATGGGCCCAACCGAGGCCCCTACGAGCAGTACTTC.

This clonotype has a handful of counts. The chain uses TRBV5-6 and TRBJ2-5, with D unclear. From germline, CDR1 is SGHDT and CDR2 YYEEEE. The V end was cut by 1 base, the J end by 0 bases, with 7 bases between. The CDR3 loop spans 14 amino acids. CDR3 loop: CASSLFSHQETQYF. The CDR3 nucleotides are TGTGCCAGCAGCTTGTTCAGCCACCAAGAGACCCAGTACTTC. Supplemented by reference TRBV5-6 and TRBJ2-5, the full variable domain reads DAGVTQSPTHLIKTRGQQVTLRCSPKSGHDTVSWYQQALGQGPQFIFQYYEEEERQRGNFPDRFSGHQFPNYSSELNVNALLLGDSALYLCASSLFSHQETQYFGPGTRLLVL.

The chain carries TRBV7-9 and TRBJ1-2, with D perhaps matching TRBD1 (5 bases). Trimming left V 3 bases short and J 8 bases short, with 16 bases between. Germline-derived CDR1 and CDR2 are SEHNR and FQNEAQ (reference sequence). This CDR3 spans 14 amino acids. This CDR3 reads CASSLGQWASGYTF. The CDR3 coding sequence is TGTGCCAGCAGCTTGGGGCAGTGGGCCTCGGGCTACACCTTC.

This chain uses TRBV11-2 with TRBJ2-1; D gene unclear. Germline V gene sequence: CDR1 SGHAT, CDR2 FQNNGV. This CDR3 spans 16 amino acids. V lost 3 bases and J lost 0, with 12 bases in between. CDR3 coding DNA: TGTGCCAGCAGCTTTTTCATGGCAGTCTCCTACAATGAGCAGTTCTTC. As protein: CASSFFMAVSYNEQFF. The complete variable domain, with remaining parts taken from reference TRBV11-2 and TRBJ2-1, reads EAGVAQSPRYKIIEKRQSVAFWCNPISGHATLYWYQQILGQGPKLLIQFQNNGVVDDSQLPKDRFSAERLKGVDSTLKIQPAKLEDSAVYLCASSFFMAVSYNEQFFGPGTRLTVL.

The V and J genes are TRBV20-1 and TRBJ1-5, with 7 bases aligning to TRBD1. The CDR3 length is 13 residues. V shed 6 bases, J shed 5 bases, and the junction held 7 bases outside the gene matches. Germline V lookup: CDR1 DFQATT, CDR2 SNEGSKA (reference sequence). CDR3 region: CSANRGEDQPQHF. DNA for the CDR3: TGCAGTGCGAACAGGGGTGAGGATCAGCCCCAGCATTTT.

V usage is TRBV20-1 and J usage is TRBJ2-2; TRBD1 agrees at 10 bases. CDR3 length equals 14 residues. V dropped 7 bases and J dropped 4; count of bases not matched to a gene: 6. Germline assignment: CDR1 DFQATT and CDR2 SNEGSKA (reference sequence). The CDR3 loop reads CSEAGQGFTGELFF. Written as DNA, the CDR3 is TGCAGTGAGGCGGGACAGGGGTTCACCGGGGAGCTGTTTTTT.

This clonotype appeared a few times. The J gene is TRBJ1-5, the V gene TRBV6-1, with no clear D. The CDR3 has 13 residues. Germline lookup yields CDR1 MNHNS and CDR2 SASEGT. With 2 bases removed from V and 5 bases from J, the gap between germline ends came to 7 bases. The CDR3 is CASSESRYQPQHF. The CDR3 nucleotides are TGTGCCAGCAGTGAATCCAGATATCAGCCCCAGCATTTT.

V and J are TRBV25-1 and TRBJ1-2; tentatively, D is TRBD1 (6 bases). Germline values: CDR1 MGHDK, CDR2 SYGVNS. This CDR3 comprises 13 residues. With 7 bases removed from V and 3 bases from J, the gap between germline ends came to 12 bases. DNA for the CDR3: TGTGCCAGCAAGGGGGGCTTATACTATGGCTACACCTTC. Protein: CASKGGLYYGYTF.

The chain employs TRBV7-8 and TRBJ2-1; D is possibly TRBD1 or TRBD2 (7 bases each). CDR3 size: 14 residues. Trimming took 2 bases from V and 5 from J, leaving 10 bases between them. CDR1 is SGHVS and CDR2 is FQNEAQ in the germline V gene. CDR3 bases: TGTGCCAGCAGCTTACCAGGGGGGGACAATGAGCAGTTCTTC. It is translated as CASSLPGGDNEQFF.

J is TRBJ2-4 and V is TRBV28; TRBD2 agrees at 9 bases. Germline-derived CDR1 and CDR2 are MDHEN and SYDVKM. V gave up 8 bases and J gave up 0 bases; unmatched junction bases: 2. The CDR3 sequence is 14 residues long. DNA for the CDR3: TGTGCCAGCGGCGGGGGGGCAGCCAAAAACATTCAGTACTTC. This sequence encodes CASGGGAAKNIQYF.

This clonotype appeared a few times. This rearrangement joins TRBV20-1 to TRBJ1-5, with D possibly being TRBD1 (5 bases). Germline CDR1 DFQATT, CDR2 SNEGSKA (reference sequence). The CDR3 totals 13 residues. With 1 base removed from V and 4 bases from J, the gap between germline ends came to 8 bases. The CDR3 nucleotides read TGCAGTGCTAGAGCACAGGAAAATCAGCCCCAGCATTTT. Translation: CSARAQENQPQHF.

This clonotype was seen ten or more times. V and J are TRBV5-1 and TRBJ1-6, with 10 bases identical to TRBD1. Germline V CDR1 and CDR2: SGHRS, YFSETQ. J lost 9 bases, V lost 0 bases, and 3 bases had no gene match. The CDR3 is 15 amino acids. The CDR3 DNA sequence: TGCGCCAGCAGCTTGGAAGGGACAGGGGTTTCACCCCTCCACTTT. It codes for CASSLEGTGVSPLHF.

The chain employs TRBV6-5 and TRBJ1-2; possibly TRBD1 for D (5 bases). CDR3 size: 13 residues. Trimming pared 2 bases from V and 7 bases from J, leaving 11 bases between. The germline gives CDR1 MNHEY, CDR2 SVGAGI. The CDR3 DNA reads as TGTGCCAGCAGTTACCGTGGGGGACGTGGCTACACCTTC. The encoded protein is CASSYRGGRGYTF.